These 3 T cell receptor beta chains originate from one sample sequenced in a study of cytomegalovirus exposure and HLA in healthy donors. Method: immunoSEQ multiplex PCR; TCRdb's copy keeps in-frame clones and lacks some. The table shows 150,000 to 200,000 clones, with 85% occurring only once. The specimen was PBMCs. Every receptor here comes from a man younger than 35 in good health and CMV-seropositive.

The chain uses TRBV2 and TRBJ2-1; TRBD1 agrees at 8 bases. Germline assignment: CDR1 SNHLY and CDR2 FYNNEI. V lost 4 bases and J lost 4; bases outside the gene matches: 9. The CDR3 extends over 16 amino acids. The CDR3 reads CASSGDRDRTYNEQFF. The CDR3 DNA reads as TGTGCCAGCAGTGGGGATAGGGACAGGACGTACAATGAGCAGTTCTTC.

The chain is built from TRBV6-4 and TRBJ2-3; D may be TRBD1 (5 bases). The CDR3 has 14 residues. Germline assignment: CDR1 MRHNA and CDR2 SNTAGT. V gave up 6 bases and J gave up 4 bases, with 14 bases separating them. As DNA, the CDR3 is TGTGCCAGCAGGGCCTCAGCAGGGTCAGATACGCAGTATTTT. Translating gives CASRASAGSDTQYF.

This clone was detected only once. The chain is built from TRBV2 and TRBJ2-5, with 8 positions matching TRBD1. This CDR3 is built from 15 residues. The germline V gene has CDR1 SNHLY and CDR2 FYNNEI. V trimming: 2 bases; J trimming: 2 bases; junction bases outside the gene matches: 4. The DNA for the CDR3 is TGTGCCAGCAGTGAAATAGACAGGGGACAAGAGACCCAGTACTTC. Residues: CASSEIDRGQETQYF.